This note documents a single TCR beta chain sequence. Antigen: not known. The data originate from a study of graft-versus-host responses after intestinal transplantation. Sequencing used immunoSEQ multiplex PCR; TCRdb keeps in-frame clones, though not all of them. The sample lists tens of thousands of clones, about nine tenths occurring once. J gave up 1 base and V 5 bases, and 1 base lay outside the gene matches. CDR1 and CDR2 (germline): SGHAT, FQNNGV. The CDR3 covers 14 residues. This TCR was sampled from a human donor who received an intestinal transplant. The chain employs TRBV11-2 and TRBJ2-7, with TRBD2 identical over 11 bases. The sequenced sample was unstimulated CD4+ T cells sorted from spleen or lymph node cells, obtained before intestinal transplant. The CDR3 DNA follows: TGTGCCAGCAGCCCTAGCGGGGGGTCCTACGAGCAGTACTTC. Its translation: CASSPSGGSYEQYF.